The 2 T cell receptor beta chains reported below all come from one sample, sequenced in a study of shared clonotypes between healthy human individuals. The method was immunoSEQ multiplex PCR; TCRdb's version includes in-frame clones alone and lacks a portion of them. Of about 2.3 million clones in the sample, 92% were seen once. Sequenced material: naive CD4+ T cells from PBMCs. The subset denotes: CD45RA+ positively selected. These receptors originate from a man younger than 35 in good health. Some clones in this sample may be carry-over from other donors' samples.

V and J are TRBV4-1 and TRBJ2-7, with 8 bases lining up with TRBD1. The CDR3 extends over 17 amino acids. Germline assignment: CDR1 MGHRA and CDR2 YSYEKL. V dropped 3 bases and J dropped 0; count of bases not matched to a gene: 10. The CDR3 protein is CASSQGVNRGDSYEQYF. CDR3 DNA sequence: TGCGCCAGCAGCCAGGGGGTTAACAGGGGGGACTCCTACGAGCAGTACTTC.

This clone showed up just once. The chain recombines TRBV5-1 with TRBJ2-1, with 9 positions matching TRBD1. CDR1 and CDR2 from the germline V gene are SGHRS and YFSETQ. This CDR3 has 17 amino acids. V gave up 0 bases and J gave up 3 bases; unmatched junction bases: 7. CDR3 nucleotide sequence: TGCGCCAGCAGCTTGGACCCGGGACAGGGTTACTACAATGAGCAGTTCTTC. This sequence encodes CASSLDPGQGYYNEQFF.